This T cell receptor (beta chain) was observed in a study of T cells of healthy individuals. CDR1 SGHNT and CDR2 YYREEE come from the germline V gene (reference sequence). This CDR3 region has 15 residues. Trimming removed 2 bases from V and 6 bases from J; junction bases left unmatched: 6. This clonotype was seen more than once but under ten times. TCRdb reprocessed the 5' RACE reads with MiXCR, giving one entry per CDR3 protein. The sample includes some 69,000 distinct CDR3 sequences, 15% to 20% seen only once; the top ten take around 5.1%. This TCR was sampled from a human donor in good health. The chain combines TRBV5-4 with TRBJ2-3, with 10 bases identical to TRBD1. Here the CDR3 DNA reads TGTGCCAGCAGCTTAGGGGGGACAGGGGATGATACGCAGTATTTT. Encoded protein: CASSLGGTGDDTQYF.